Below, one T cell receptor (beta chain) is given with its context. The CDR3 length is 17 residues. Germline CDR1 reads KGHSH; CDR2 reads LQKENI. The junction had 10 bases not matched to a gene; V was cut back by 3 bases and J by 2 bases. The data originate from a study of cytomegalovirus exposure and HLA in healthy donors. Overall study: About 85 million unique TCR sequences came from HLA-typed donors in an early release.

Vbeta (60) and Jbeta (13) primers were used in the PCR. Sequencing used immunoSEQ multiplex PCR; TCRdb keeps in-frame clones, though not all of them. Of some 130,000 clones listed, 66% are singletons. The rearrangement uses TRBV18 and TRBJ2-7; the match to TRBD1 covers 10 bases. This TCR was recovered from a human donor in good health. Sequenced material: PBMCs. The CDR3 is CASSPRSGQGEPYEQYF. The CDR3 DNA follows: TGTGCCAGCTCACCCAGGTCAGGACAGGGGGAACCCTACGAGCAGTACTTC.